Each of the 26 T cell receptor beta chains below was sequenced from the same sample in a study of cytomegalovirus exposure and HLA in healthy donors (dated by TCRdb to 2016 to 2017). The method behind the library was the immunoSEQ multiplex PCR assay. For the multiplex PCR, a mixture combining 60 forward primers for TCR Vbeta segments and 13 reverse primers for TCR Jbeta segments was used. Held by TCRdb, this immuneACCESS table contains in-frame sequences only and omits some clones. Under half of the omission traces to an unresolved V gene where checked; the cause of the rest is unknown. This sample is represented by some 130,000 clones; 80% of them were singletons. The leading ten clones occupy more than 3% of the sample. Specimen: PBMCs. The receptors originated from a male donor in good health and CMV-seronegative.

The CDR3: CASSSNLRGTTDTQYF. The DNA of the CDR3 is TGCGCCAGCAGCTCCAACCTAAGGGGAACCACAGATACGCAGTATTTT. The chain has TRBV5-1 and TRBJ2-3; tentatively, D is TRBD1 (5 bases). The CDR3 spans 16 residues. The V end lost 3 bases, the J end lost 2 bases, and 16 bases lay between the germline ends. Per germline, CDR1 SGHRS and CDR2 YFSETQ.

This clone was observed a few times. The genes are TRBV18 and TRBJ1-2, with D perhaps TRBD1 (5 bases). Germline loops: CDR1 KGHSH, CDR2 LQKENI. The length of the CDR3 is 13 residues. Trimming left V 8 bases short and J 2 bases short, with 12 bases between. The chain's CDR3 is CASQLTENYGYTF. Written as DNA, the CDR3 is TGTGCCAGCCAGCTGACAGAGAACTATGGCTACACCTTC.

The rearrangement links TRBV6-5 to TRBJ2-5; TRBD1 matches at 7 bases. The CDR3 is made up of 13 amino acids. CDR1 MNHEY and CDR2 SVGAGI come from the germline V gene. With V trimmed by 5 bases and J by 7 bases, 7 bases remained unmatched. In DNA, the CDR3 is TGTGCCAGCAGTAGTACGACAGGGCTGACCCAGTACTTC. Its translation is CASSSTTGLTQYF.

The chain has TRBV5-1 and TRBJ1-1, with TRBD1 identical over 8 bases. Germline CDR1 SGHRS, CDR2 YFSETQ. The CDR3 runs to 13 residues. The trim removed 2 bases at V and 4 bases at J, leaving 1 base unmatched. DNA for the CDR3: TGCGCCAGCAGCTTACAGGGGGGCACTGAAGCTTTCTTT. As protein: CASSLQGGTEAFF.

As to this clone: Germline is not matched at one junction end, which may reflect a read error. The genes are TRBV10-1 and TRBJ2-4, with TRBD2 identical over 8 bases. This CDR3 region has 15 residues. In germline, CDR1 is WNHNN, CDR2 SYGVQD (reference sequence). This CDR3 reads CASSAGGPTKNSQYF. DNA for the CDR3: TGCGCCAGCAGCGCGGGGGGACCTACGAAAAACAGTCAGTACTTC.

In regard to this clone: The sample carries other DNA sequences with the same CDR3. The V gene is TRBV14, the J gene TRBJ1-1; possible D gene TRBD1, 6 bases. CDR3 length: 17 residues. V was cut by 3 bases and J by 0 bases, with 17 bases left in between. Germline V gene data show CDR1 as SGHDN and CDR2 as FVKESK. In DNA, the CDR3 is TGTGCCAGCAGCCAGGGATGGGACACTCGAATGAACACTGAAGCTTTCTTT. Protein product: CASSQGWDTRMNTEAFF. Combining the CDR3 with reference TRBV14 and TRBJ1-1 gives the whole variable domain EAGVTQFPSHSVIEKGQTVTLRCDPISGHDNLYWYRRVMGKEIKFLLHFVKESKQDESGMPNNRFLAERTGGTYSTLKVQPAELEDSGVYFCASSQGWDTRMNTEAFFGQGTRLTVV.

CDR3 nucleotide sequence: TGTGCCACCCGTGGGGGGGTCTCCTATAATTCACCCCTCCACTTT. This encodes CATRGGVSYNSPLHF. This sequence joins TRBV10-3 and TRBJ1-6; maybe TRBD1 (5 bases). Germline V gene sequence: CDR1 ENHRY, CDR2 SYGVKD. There are 15 residues in the CDR3. V lost 10 bases, J lost 0 bases, and 13 bases lay in between.

V and J are TRBV7-9 and TRBJ2-7; perhaps TRBD2 as D (5 bases). The CDR3 totals 13 residues. Germline CDR1 and CDR2: SEHNR and FQNEAQ (reference sequence). Deletions cut 4 bases from V and 5 bases from J, with 12 bases between. CDR3 nucleotides: TGTGCCAGCAGCTCCCAGAGGAGGAACGAGCAGTACTTC. Translation gives CASSSQRRNEQYF.

The genes are TRBV25-1 and TRBJ2-7, with 8 positions matching TRBD1. In germline, CDR1 is MGHDK, CDR2 SYGVNS. Losses at the gene ends were 3 bases for V and 0 bases for J; bases not matched to a gene: 4. The CDR3 loop spans 15 amino acids. The CDR3 sequence is CASSEGQALSYEQYF. CDR3 DNA sequence: TGTGCCAGCAGTGAGGGACAGGCCCTCTCCTACGAGCAGTACTTC.

DNA of the CDR3: TGTGCCAGCAGCTTGGCAGGGGGCCTTTACAATGAGCAGTTCTTC. Its translation: CASSLAGGLYNEQFF. This sequence joins TRBV5-5 and TRBJ2-1, with 8 bases aligning to TRBD1. Trimming removed 0 bases from V and 4 bases from J; junction bases left unmatched: 3. Germline V gene lookup returns CDR1 SGHKS and CDR2 YYEKEE (reference sequence). This CDR3 is built from 15 residues. Filled out from reference TRBV5-5 and TRBJ2-1, the complete variable domain reads DAGVTQSPTHLIKTRGQQVTLRCSPISGHKSVSWYQQVLGQGPQFIFQYYEKEERGRGNFPDRFSARQFPNYSSELNVNALLLGDSALYLCASSLAGGLYNEQFFGPGTRLTVL.

In its sample, this clone was seen once. This chain uses TRBV19 with TRBJ1-2, with 7 bases that match TRBD1. CDR1 LNHDA and CDR2 SQIVND come from the germline V gene (reference sequence). This CDR3 region has 13 residues. Trimming at V came to 7 bases and at J to 3 bases, leaving 5 bases not matched to a gene. The CDR3: CASKTQGHYGYTF. The CDR3 DNA sequence: TGTGCCAGTAAAACACAGGGGCACTATGGCTACACCTTC.

The V call is TRBV7-2, the J call TRBJ1-4, with a possible D match to TRBD1 (5 bases). The CDR3 has 16 residues. The V gene lost 1 base and the J gene lost 7 bases, with 16 bases spanning the gap. CDR1 and CDR2 (germline): SGHTA, FQGNSA. This CDR3 is CASSLEGGAGSEKLFF. The CDR3 nucleotides read TGTGCCAGCAGCTTAGAGGGAGGGGCCGGGAGTGAAAAACTGTTTTTT.

The chain links TRBV5-4 to TRBJ2-5, with 9 bases lining up with TRBD1. V shed 4 bases, J shed 5 bases, and the junction held 6 bases outside the gene matches. The germline gives CDR1 SGHNT, CDR2 YYREEE (reference sequence). CDR3 length: 14 amino acids. Here the CDR3 DNA reads TGTGCCAGCAGCAGGACAGGGGCGGGGGAGACCCAGTACTTC. It translates to CASSRTGAGETQYF.

V and J are TRBV19 and TRBJ2-3, with 8 bases fitting TRBD2. Losses at the gene ends were 10 bases for V and 1 base for J; bases not matched to a gene: 7. This CDR3 comprises 14 residues. Germline CDR1 and CDR2: LNHDA and SQIVND (reference sequence). CDR3 coding DNA: TGTGCCACCCGGCGGGGGGCTGGCACAGATACGCAGTATTTT. The encoded protein is CATRRGAGTDTQYF.

Notes on this clone: The junction does not match germline at one end; this may be a read error. The chain uses TRBV6-5 and TRBJ2-4, with a tentative D call TRBD1 (6 bases). The germline V gene encodes CDR1 MNHEY and CDR2 SVGAGI. The CDR3 consists of 12 residues. CDR3 residues: CASRGGGNSQYF. In DNA form, the CDR3 reads TGTGCCAGCAGAGGGGGTGGAAACAGTCAGTACTTC.

The chain couples TRBV6-1 to TRBJ2-1; 9 bases are shared with TRBD1. With V trimmed by 3 bases and J by 3 bases, 3 bases remained unmatched. The CDR3 spans 15 residues. Germline CDR1 is MNHNS and CDR2 is SASEGT. The CDR3 loop is CASSEETGGYNEQFF. DNA for the CDR3: TGTGCCAGCAGTGAGGAGACAGGGGGCTACAATGAGCAGTTCTTC.

V is TRBV7-2 and J is TRBJ2-2; D remains ambiguous. The V gene lost 2 bases and the J gene lost 4 bases, with 5 bases spanning the gap. The CDR3 totals 13 residues. The germline gives CDR1 SGHTA, CDR2 FQGNSA. The CDR3 bases are TGTGCCAGCAGCTTATTCAGCACCGGGGAGCTGTTTTTT. This translates into CASSLFSTGELFF.

The chain recombines TRBV4-3 with TRBJ2-1; 8 nucleotides match TRBD2. Trimming at V came to 4 bases and at J to 2 bases, leaving 7 bases not matched to a gene. Looked up from germline, CDR1 is LGHNA and CDR2 is YSLEER. This CDR3 is built from 16 residues. CDR3 sequence: CASSPTRRGAYNEQFF. Written as DNA, the CDR3 is TGCGCCAGCAGCCCGACAAGGCGGGGGGCCTACAATGAGCAGTTCTTC.

This clone was counted between two and nine times. V is TRBV7-2 and J is TRBJ1-6; TRBD1 is a possible D gene (6 bases). V lost 0 bases and J lost 10, with 10 bases in between. Germline assignment: CDR1 SGHTA and CDR2 FQGNSA. The CDR3 totals 14 residues. Here the CDR3 DNA reads TGTGCCAGCAGCTTAGCGGGGGCCGGGTCACCCCTCCACTTT. It encodes CASSLAGAGSPLHF.

CDR3 sequence reads: CASSTRTSHHNEQFF. The DNA of the CDR3 is TGTGCCAGTAGTACCCGGACTAGCCACCACAATGAGCAGTTCTTC. The chain uses TRBV19 and TRBJ2-1; 8 bases agree with TRBD2. Germline lookup yields CDR1 LNHDA and CDR2 SQIVND (reference sequence). The CDR3 extends over 15 amino acids. V was clipped by 4 bases and J by 5 bases; unmatched bases: 7. Together with reference TRBV19 and TRBJ2-1, the CDR3 gives the full variable domain: DGGITQSPKYLFRKEGQNVTLSCEQNLNHDAMYWYRQDPGQGLRLIYYSQIVNDFQKGDIAEGYSVSREKKESFPLTVTSAQKNPTAFYLCASSTRTSHHNEQFFGPGTRLTVL.

The V and J genes are TRBV27 and TRBJ1-4, with D possibly being TRBD1 (6 bases). The CDR3 runs to 14 residues. The germline V gene encodes CDR1 MNHEY and CDR2 SMNVEV (reference sequence). V gave up 4 bases and J gave up 8 bases, with 14 bases separating them. CDR3 sequence reads: CASSSTQGREKLFF. The CDR3 DNA reads TGTGCCAGCAGTTCCACACAGGGTCGCGAAAAACTGTTTTTT.

The chain couples TRBV6-1 to TRBJ2-7; maybe TRBD1 (5 bases). V was clipped by 11 bases and J by 4 bases, with 12 bases between them. The germline gives CDR1 MNHNS, CDR2 SASEGT. CDR3 length equals 11 residues. The CDR3 region has the DNA TGTGCCTCTAAAGGGGTTTACGAGCAGTACTTC. Translation: CASKGVYEQYF.

The chain carries TRBV27 and TRBJ2-7; 8 bases fit TRBD2. Germline assignment: CDR1 MNHEY and CDR2 SMNVEV (reference sequence). This CDR3 has 15 residues. With V trimmed by 6 bases and J by 2 bases, 9 bases remained unmatched. CDR3 sequence: CASRPPGTRPYEQYF. The CDR3 DNA reads TGTGCCAGCAGGCCCCCCGGGACTAGGCCCTACGAGCAGTACTTC.

Only a few counts were recorded for this clone. This chain uses TRBV4-2 with TRBJ2-1; 8 nucleotides line up with TRBD1. The V gene end was trimmed by 1 base and the J gene end by 6 bases; junction bases not matched to a gene: 5. Germline lookup yields CDR1 LGHNA and CDR2 YNFKEQ. This CDR3 is built from 15 residues. The CDR3 spells CASSQVWGTGNEQFF. Written as DNA, the CDR3 is TGTGCCAGCAGCCAAGTTTGGGGGACAGGCAATGAGCAGTTCTTC.

V gene TRBV7-9 combines with J gene TRBJ1-2; D possibly corresponds to TRBD1 (5 bases). The V end lost 2 bases, the J end lost 4 bases, and 8 bases lay between the germline ends. CDR1 and CDR2 (germline): SEHNR, FQNEAQ (reference sequence). This CDR3 contains 13 residues. For the CDR3, the DNA is TGTGCCAGCAGCTTACTCCAGGGCTATGGCTACACCTTC. Translating it yields CASSLLQGYGYTF.

This clone has only a few counts. V and J are TRBV5-4 and TRBJ2-2; 7 bases map to TRBD2. With V trimmed by 3 bases and J by 12 bases, 11 bases remained unmatched. The germline gives CDR1 SGHNT, CDR2 YYREEE (reference sequence). The CDR3 runs to 14 residues. CDR3 region: CASSSNWGGTQLFF. CDR3 nucleotides: TGTGCCAGCAGCTCCAACTGGGGGGGGACTCAGCTGTTTTTT.